This T cell receptor (beta chain) was sequenced for a study of blood T cell repertoires in COVID-19. Study details: Collection of acute and convalescent COVID-19 samples took place in the United States, Italy and Spain. Sources were T cells, B-cell-depleted T cells, or PBMCs; the material itself was cDNA or gDNA.

Original data processing: Reference gene primer amplification in the assay estimated nucleated cell counts. Sequencing was performed with immunoSEQ multiplex PCR; in TCRdb, only in-frame clones are kept and a portion is missing. Clonal size and the V and J genes are those of that table, whereas D and trimming came from the DNA. This table has roughly 360,000 clones, approximately 80% appearing once. The J segment lost 3 bases and the V segment lost 0 bases, leaving 5 bases of the junction unmatched. The CDR3 loop spans 16 amino acids. Germline V gene sequence: CDR1 SGHRS, CDR2 YFSETQ. This clonotype was sampled from a human donor with acute or convalescent COVID-19. The donor label of this sample is uncertain. Sequencing was carried out using peripheral blood. V is TRBV5-1 and J is TRBJ1-4, with 7 bases aligning to TRBD1. The CDR3 nucleotides are TGCGCCAGCAGCTTGGCCGGAGGGACAGCTAATGAAAAACTGTTTTTT. The encoded protein is CASSLAGGTANEKLFF.